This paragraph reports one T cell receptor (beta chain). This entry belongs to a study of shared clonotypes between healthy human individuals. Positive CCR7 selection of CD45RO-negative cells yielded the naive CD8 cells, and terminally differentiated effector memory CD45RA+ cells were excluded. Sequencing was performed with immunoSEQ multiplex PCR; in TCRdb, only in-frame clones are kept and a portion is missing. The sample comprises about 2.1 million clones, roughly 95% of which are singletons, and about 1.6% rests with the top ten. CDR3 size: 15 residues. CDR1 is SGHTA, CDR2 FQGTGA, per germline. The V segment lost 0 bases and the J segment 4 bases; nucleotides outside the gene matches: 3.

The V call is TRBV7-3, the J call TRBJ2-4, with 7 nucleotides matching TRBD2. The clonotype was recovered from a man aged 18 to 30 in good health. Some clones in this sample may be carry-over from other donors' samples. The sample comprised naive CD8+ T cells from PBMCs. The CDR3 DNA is TGTGCCAGCAGCTTAACCGGGGGGTTTAAAAACATTCAGTACTTC. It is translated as CASSLTGGFKNIQYF.